Listed below are T cell receptor beta chains from one sample, sequenced in a study of PD-1 blockade in classical Hodgkin lymphoma. Only in-frame clones appear in the TCRdb table, and some are missing; sequencing was by immunoSEQ multiplex PCR. The table has just under 100,000 clones, over 80% seen once; the top ten hold 9% to 15%. Specimen: peripheral blood mononuclear cells (PBMCs), collected at baseline. The receptors shown here come from a human donor with classical Hodgkin lymphoma. Both conserved end residues are part of each CDR3. The D gene is left open where the match is weak. For some rows the clone size is stated as once, few or many, or as a class when expanded; others skip it.

clone_size	v_call	d_call	j_call	cdr3_aa	cdr3_nt
NA	TRBV6-1	TRBD2	TRBJ2-7	CASSRGTTYEQYF	TGTGCCAGCAGCCGAGGGACTACCTACGAGCAGTACTTC
NA	TRBV10-3	NA	TRBJ2-1	CAISDQQLVNEQFF	TGTGCCATCAGTGACCAGCAACTGGTGAATGAGCAGTTCTTC
once	TRBV11-2	NA	TRBJ2-1	CASSLTSSYNEQFF	TGTGCCAGCAGCTTAACTAGCTCCTACAATGAGCAGTTCTTC
NA	TRBV7-6	TRBD1	TRBJ2-5	CASSFLTGETQYF	TGTGCCAGCAGCTTTTTGACAGGGGAGACCCAGTACTTC
many	TRBV6-6	NA	TRBJ1-4	CASSYGIGEKLFF	TGTGCCAGCAGTTACGGGATTGGTGAAAAACTGTTTTTT
NA	TRBV5-1	NA	TRBJ1-2	CASSLGSGSLYGYTF	TGCGCCAGCAGCTTGGGAAGCGGCAGCCTCTATGGCTACACCTTC
once	TRBV28	NA	TRBJ2-7	CASSLVGFPYEQYF	TGTGCCAGCAGTTTAGTAGGGTTCCCCTACGAGCAGTACTTC
NA	TRBV27	TRBD1	TRBJ2-7	CASGNRTGRQYF	TGTGCCAGCGGAAACCGGACAGGGAGGCAGTACTTC
NA	TRBV5-1	NA	TRBJ1-1	CASSLVGSGTEAFF	TGCGCCAGCAGCTTGGTTGGTTCGGGAACTGAAGCTTTCTTT
NA	TRBV19	NA	TRBJ1-4	CASSQLQGTNEKLFF	TGTGCCAGTAGCCAACTCCAGGGGACTAATGAAAAACTGTTTTTT
once	TRBV7-9	TRBD2	TRBJ2-1	CASSWRGQGLAGDEQFF	TGTGCCAGCAGCTGGAGGGGGCAGGGACTAGCGGGAGATGAGCAGTTCTTC
NA	TRBV7-2	NA	TRBJ2-7	CASTPPGFGLGEQYF	TGTGCCAGCACCCCACCGGGTTTTGGGCTGGGGGAGCAGTACTTC
NA	TRBV4-2	TRBD2	TRBJ2-1	CASSQPGREGEQFF	TGTGCCAGCAGCCAACCTGGGCGGGAGGGTGAGCAGTTCTTC
NA	TRBV7-9	TRBD2	TRBJ2-5	CASSQEGGETQYF	TGTGCCAGCAGCCAGGAGGGAGGGGAGACCCAGTACTTC
NA	TRBV10-1	TRBD2	TRBJ2-3	CASSESTSSGASTDTQYF	TGCGCCAGCAGTGAGTCGACCTCTAGCGGGGCTAGCACAGATACGCAGTATTTT
NA	TRBV5-4	NA	TRBJ2-1	CASSLSEGSYNEQFF	TGTGCCAGCAGCTTGAGCGAGGGAAGTTACAATGAGCAGTTCTTC
few	TRBV5-1	TRBD1	TRBJ1-1	CASSLGTGFTEAFF	TGCGCCAGCAGCTTGGGGACAGGGTTCACTGAAGCTTTCTTT
once	TRBV6-1	TRBD1	TRBJ2-7	CASSEAHRGQGNF	TGTGCCAGCAGTGAAGCTCATAGGGGACAGGGGAACTTC
few	TRBV5-6	TRBD1	TRBJ2-7	CASSRDRGSYEQYF	TGTGCCAGCAGTCGTGACAGGGGTTCCTACGAGCAGTACTTC
NA	TRBV29-1	NA	TRBJ2-1	CSAGQGYNEQFF	TGCAGCGCCGGTCAGGGCTACAATGAGCAGTTCTTC
NA	TRBV25-1	NA	TRBJ2-1	CAVGGPYNEQFF	TGTGCCGTGGGGGGTCCCTACAATGAGCAGTTCTTC
once	TRBV7-9	NA	TRBJ2-1	CASSPWRSSYNEQFF	TGTGCCAGCAGCCCCTGGAGGAGCTCCTACAATGAGCAGTTCTTC
NA	TRBV10-3	TRBD2	TRBJ2-5	CAISVGLASAETQYF	TGTGCCATCAGTGTCGGACTAGCCAGCGCAGAGACCCAGTACTTC
NA	TRBV2	TRBD2	TRBJ2-2	CASSELAGTTGELFF	TGTGCCAGCAGTGAACTAGCGGGGACCACCGGGGAGCTGTTTTTT
NA	TRBV14	NA	TRBJ2-5	CASSQDSPGLKTQYF	TGTGCCAGCAGCCAAGATTCGCCGGGCTTGAAGACCCAGTACTTC
NA	TRBV7-8	NA	TRBJ2-7	CASRPASGSYEQYF	TGTGCCAGCCGCCCGGCCAGCGGGTCCTACGAGCAGTACTTC
NA	TRBV7-9	NA	TRBJ1-5	CASSLGEGGRQPQHF	TGTGCCAGCAGCTTAGGCGAGGGGGGGAGGCAGCCCCAGCATTTT
NA	TRBV11-2	NA	TRBJ2-7	CASGPGFSSYEQYF	TGTGCCAGTGGGCCGGGATTCAGCTCCTACGAGCAGTACTTC
NA	TRBV6-6	NA	TRBJ1-4	CASRDSSQKLFF	TGTGCCAGCAGGGACAGCTCTCAAAAACTGTTTTTT
NA	TRBV5-6	TRBD2	TRBJ2-1	CASSLISLAGENEQFF	TGTGCCAGCAGCTTGATCAGCCTAGCGGGAGAAAATGAGCAGTTCTTC
NA	TRBV28	NA	TRBJ2-5	CASSLGPGVGEETQYF	TGTGCCAGCAGTTTGGGGCCCGGTGTAGGGGAAGAGACCCAGTACTTC
NA	TRBV19	NA	TRBJ2-5	CASSQDNQETQYF	TGTGCCAGCAGCCAGGACAACCAAGAGACCCAGTACTTC
NA	TRBV15	NA	TRBJ2-7	CATSMTPSYEQYF	TGTGCCACCAGCATGACCCCGAGCTACGAGCAGTACTTC
NA	TRBV5-4	TRBD1	TRBJ1-1	CASSPRQGVNTEAFF	TGTGCCAGCAGCCCACGACAGGGGGTGAACACTGAAGCTTTCTTT
NA	TRBV5-1	NA	TRBJ2-7	CASSPDPGSEQYF	TGCGCCAGCAGCCCGGACCCGGGTAGCGAGCAGTACTTC
NA	TRBV11-2	NA	TRBJ2-7	CASSLGGRYEQYF	TGTGCCAGCAGCTTAGGGGGACGCTACGAGCAGTACTTC
NA	TRBV11-1	NA	TRBJ2-2	CASSLVATGELFF	TGTGCCAGCAGCTTAGTTGCTACCGGGGAGCTGTTTTTT
NA	TRBV2	NA	TRBJ1-2	CASSDGRGASRGYTF	TGTGCCAGCAGTGATGGTAGGGGGGCTAGTCGTGGCTACACCTTC
NA	TRBV7-8	NA	TRBJ2-7	CASTGQPYEQYF	TGTGCCAGCACCGGCCAGCCTTACGAGCAGTACTTC
NA	TRBV7-2	TRBD2	TRBJ2-3	CASSLAGGPSDTQYF	TGTGCCAGCAGCTTAGCGGGAGGGCCGTCAGATACGCAGTATTTT
NA	TRBV29-1	NA	TRBJ2-5	CSVEVPGRETQYF	TGCAGCGTTGAAGTACCTGGGCGGGAGACCCAGTACTTC
NA	TRBV10-1	TRBD2	TRBJ2-3	CASSESPSGSTDTQYF	TGCGCCAGCAGTGAATCGCCTAGCGGCAGCACAGATACGCAGTATTTT
NA	TRBV6-4	NA	TRBJ1-3	CASSETQGNTIYF	TGTGCCAGCAGTGAGACCCAAGGAAACACCATATATTTT
NA	TRBV6-4	NA	TRBJ2-3	CASSIGLNPDTQYF	TGTGCCAGCAGTATCGGACTAAACCCAGATACGCAGTATTTT
NA	TRBV14	TRBD2	TRBJ2-1	CASSPPGLAGRNEQFF	TGTGCCAGCAGCCCTCCGGGACTAGCGGGACGGAATGAGCAGTTCTTC
once	TRBV6-6	NA	TRBJ2-1	CASSSSGHNEQFF	TGTGCCAGCAGTTCCTCGGGACACAATGAGCAGTTCTTC
NA	TRBV7-3	TRBD2	TRBJ2-1	CASSLQSSGYNEQFF	TGTGCCAGCAGCTTACAGTCTAGCGGGTACAATGAGCAGTTCTTC
NA	TRBV19	NA	TRBJ1-1	CASTRLGQENTEAFF	TGTGCCAGTACCCGGCTAGGGCAGGAGAACACTGAAGCTTTCTTT
NA	TRBV5-1	NA	TRBJ2-5	CASSLGQLQETQYF	TGCGCCAGCAGCTTGGGACAGCTCCAAGAGACCCAGTACTTC
NA	TRBV29-1	TRBD2	TRBJ2-5	CSVAASGMQETQYF	TGCAGCGTTGCGGCTAGCGGGATGCAAGAGACCCAGTACTTC
NA	TRBV4-1	TRBD2	TRBJ2-1	CASSQGWVAGADNEQFF	TGCGCCAGCAGCCAAGGATGGGTAGCGGGAGCCGACAATGAGCAGTTCTTC
NA	TRBV6-5	TRBD2	TRBJ2-7	CASRPGTSPALQYF	TGTGCCAGCAGACCCGGGACTAGCCCTGCGTTGCAGTACTTC
NA	TRBV10-1	NA	TRBJ1-2	CASSEAPGRNYGYTF	TGCGCCAGCAGTGAGGCCCCCGGACGCAACTATGGCTACACCTTC